Listed below are T cell receptor beta chains from one sample, sequenced in a study of T cell repertoires in cytomegalovirus infection. Antigens of these TCRs are unknown. One entry per CDR3 protein results from TCRdb running MiXCR on the reads. This sample has hundreds of thousands of distinct CDR3 sequences, with roughly a third found just once. Here the sequenced sample was cultured PBMCs, taken from culture after CMV antigen stimulation. Receptors were obtained from a human donor in good health (CMV status not recorded). Some clones in this sample may be carry-over from other donors' samples. Both conserved end residues are part of each CDR3. A D gene is named only where the DNA matches it firmly. Clone size is stated in some rows and not others, as once, few, many or a class when expanded.

13 | NA | TRBJ2-1 | TRBV7-2 | NA | TGTGCCAGCAGCTTAGGTACCAGTTCCGGGGAGTTCTTC | CASSLGTSSGEFF
11 | NA | TRBJ2-1 | TRBV24-1 | NA | TGTGCCACCAGGGTCAACAATGAGCAGTTCTTC | CATRVNNEQFF
17 | few | TRBJ2-1 | TRBV7-8 | NA | TGTGCCAGCAGCTTAGTCCTAGCCGCGACCTCCTACAATGAGCAGTTCTTC | CASSLVLAATSYNEQFF
18 | few | TRBJ1-5 | TRBV6-2/TRBV6-3 | NA | TGTGCCAGCAGTTACATAATGCTCGGGAAAAATAGCAATCAGCCCCAGCATTTT | CASSYIMLGKNSNQPQHF
15 | NA | TRBJ2-1 | TRBV2 | NA | TGTGCCAGCAGTGGCTCTAGAAGGACCTACAATGAGCAGTTCTTC | CASSGSRRTYNEQFF
14 | NA | TRBJ2-5 | TRBV7-6 | TRBD1 | TGTGCCAGCAGCCTGGACAGGATGGGTGAGACCCAGTACTTC | CASSLDRMGETQYF
13 | NA | TRBJ2-5 | TRBV10-3 | TRBD2 | TGTGCCATCAGGGTAGCGGGTGAAGAGACCCAGTACTTC | CAIRVAGEETQYF
12 | few | TRBJ2-1 | TRBV28 | NA | TGTGCCAGCAGTTCCCAGCGCAATGAGCAGTTCTTC | CASSSQRNEQFF
14 | NA | TRBJ1-5 | TRBV7-9 | TRBD1 | TGTGCCAGCAGCCCAGACAGGGCTGGTCAGCCCCAGCATTTT | CASSPDRAGQPQHF
12 | NA | TRBJ1-5 | TRBV12-3/TRBV12-4 | TRBD1 | TGTGCCAGCCGGGACAGGGCTGGTTCCCAGCATTTT | CASRDRAGSQHF
18 | NA | TRBJ2-3 | TRBV7-9 | NA | TGTGCCAGCAGCTCCATAGCCAGAGTGGCCCGAGAGGGAGATACGCAGTATTTT | CASSSIARVAREGDTQYF
14 | NA | TRBJ1-1 | TRBV19 | TRBD1 | TGTGCCAGTAGTTACCAGGGGGCAAGGACTGAAGCTTTCTTT | CASSYQGARTEAFF
17 | NA | TRBJ2-7 | TRBV20-1 | NA | TGCAGTGCTAGAGAGCCCCCAGGGAGGTCGGCCATAGGGGAGCAGTACTTC | CSAREPPGRSAIGEQYF
16 | few | TRBJ2-3 | TRBV11-2 | TRBD2 | TGTGCCAGCAGCCCCACAGCGGGGAGCCGACGAGATACGCAGTATTTT | CASSPTAGSRRDTQYF
14 | few | TRBJ2-3 | TRBV7-2 | NA | TGTGCCAGCAGCTTCGGGCGGAGCACAGATACGCAGTATTTT | CASSFGRSTDTQYF
15 | many | TRBJ1-2 | TRBV6-2/TRBV6-3 | NA | TGTGCCAGTCGCCCCTACACGGGGGATAACTATGGCTACACCTTC | CASRPYTGDNYGYTF
15 | NA | TRBJ2-7 | TRBV14 | NA | TGTGCCAGCAGCTGGTCAAGCGGTCCATCCTACGAGCAGTACTTC | CASSWSSGPSYEQYF
12 | NA | TRBJ1-2 | TRBV29-1 | NA | TGCAGCGTTGAGGGACGGAGCTATGGCTACACCTTC | CSVEGRSYGYTF
14 | few | TRBJ2-2 | TRBV6-2/TRBV6-3 | NA | TGTGCCAGCAGTTACACAGGGCACACCGGGGAGCTGTTTTTT | CASSYTGHTGELFF
11 | NA | TRBJ2-2 | TRBV6-2/TRBV6-3 | NA | TGTGCCAGCAGCCCAAGGGGGGAGCTGTTTTTT | CASSPRGELFF
13 | few | TRBJ2-2 | TRBV12-3/TRBV12-4 | NA | TGTGCCAGCAGCCAAGGGGGGCCCGGGGAGCTGTTTTTT | CASSQGGPGELFF
15 | NA | TRBJ2-5 | TRBV7-9 | NA | TGTGCCAGCAGCTTAGCAACGGGCCGAGGAGAGACCCAGTACTTC | CASSLATGRGETQYF
15 | NA | TRBJ2-1 | TRBV27 | NA | TGTGCCAGCAGTCATCCGCCGGACCGCGACAATGAGCAGTTCTTC | CASSHPPDRDNEQFF
13 | NA | TRBJ2-3 | TRBV29-1 | NA | TGCAGCGACTGGGAGCTAGACTCAGATACGCAGTATTTT | CSDWELDSDTQYF
13 | many | TRBJ1-5 | TRBV7-2 | NA | TGTGCCAGCAGCTTGGGGTTCAATCAGCCCCAGCATTTT | CASSLGFNQPQHF
15 | few | TRBJ1-1 | TRBV15 | TRBD1 | TGTGCCACCAGCAGAGATGCGACAGGGGGGACTGAAGCTTTCTTT | CATSRDATGGTEAFF
17 | few | TRBJ1-3 | TRBV6-2/TRBV6-3 | NA | TGTGCCAGCAGTTACGCGAGGGACGGAATCTCTGGAAACACCATATATTTT | CASSYARDGISGNTIYF
12 | NA | TRBJ2-5 | TRBV7-2 | TRBD1 | TGTGCCAGCAGCTGGCCCCAGGGGGCCCAGTACTTC | CASSWPQGAQYF
16 | once | TRBJ2-2 | TRBV6-2/TRBV6-3 | TRBD2 | TGTGCCAGCAGTTCAGTTCTAGCGGATTTCACCGGGGAGCTGTTTTTT | CASSSVLADFTGELFF
15 | few | TRBJ2-5 | TRBV30 | TRBD2 | TGTGCCTGGAGCCCTACCCGACTAGCCCAAGAGACCCAGTACTTC | CAWSPTRLAQETQYF
17 | NA | TRBJ2-1 | TRBV7-2 | TRBD2 | TGTGCCAGCAGCACCAGACTAGCGGGGCCTCTAGGCAATGAGCAGTTCTTC | CASSTRLAGPLGNEQFF
18 | many | TRBJ2-3 | TRBV7-2 | TRBD2 | TGTGCCAGCAGCCGAGAGGGTCTGGCGGGAGGATCCACAGATACGCAGTATTTT | CASSREGLAGGSTDTQYF
13 | NA | TRBJ1-2 | TRBV19 | NA | TGTGCCAGTAGCTCGACGGGGACTAGGGGCTACACCTTC | CASSSTGTRGYTF
13 | many | TRBJ1-1 | TRBV7-2 | NA | TGTGCCAGCAGCCAGAACAGAAACACTGAAGCTTTCTTT | CASSQNRNTEAFF
16 | few | TRBJ1-3 | TRBV5-1 | NA | TGCGCCAGCAGCTTCGGGACGTCTAGCTCTGGAAACACCATATATTTT | CASSFGTSSSGNTIYF
12 | few | TRBJ2-1 | TRBV2 | NA | TGTGCCAGCAGTGACAGGTACAATGAGCAGTTCTTC | CASSDRYNEQFF
13 | NA | TRBJ2-2 | TRBV6-8 | NA | TGTGCCAGCAGCCGACTGGGACCCGGGGAGCTGTTTTTT | CASSRLGPGELFF
15 | NA | TRBJ2-5 | TRBV24-1 | NA | TGTGCCACCAGTGATGGGGGACCGGACCAAGAGACCCAGTACTTC | CATSDGGPDQETQYF
14 | many | TRBJ2-5 | TRBV4-3 | NA | TGCGCCAGCAGCCCTATCATGGGGTCAGAGACCCAGTACTTC | CASSPIMGSETQYF
14 | few | TRBJ1-1 | TRBV28 | NA | TGTGCCAGCAGTCCCGGACAGTTTCACACTGAAGCTTTCTTT | CASSPGQFHTEAFF
15 | few | TRBJ2-1 | TRBV5-1 | NA | TGCGCCACCTTACCGGGACCCGCCATACACAATGAGCAGTTCTTC | CATLPGPAIHNEQFF